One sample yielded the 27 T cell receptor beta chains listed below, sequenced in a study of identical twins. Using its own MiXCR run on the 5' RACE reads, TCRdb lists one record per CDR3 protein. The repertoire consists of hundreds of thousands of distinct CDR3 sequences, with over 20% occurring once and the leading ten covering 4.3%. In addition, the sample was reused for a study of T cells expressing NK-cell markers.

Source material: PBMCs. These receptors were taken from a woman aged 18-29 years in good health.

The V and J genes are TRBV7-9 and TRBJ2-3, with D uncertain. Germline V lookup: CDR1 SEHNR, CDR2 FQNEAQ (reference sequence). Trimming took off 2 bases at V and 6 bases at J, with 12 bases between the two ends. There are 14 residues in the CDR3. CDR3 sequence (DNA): TGTGCCAGCAGCTTACACCAAACATACGATACGCAGTATTTT. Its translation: CASSLHQTYDTQYF. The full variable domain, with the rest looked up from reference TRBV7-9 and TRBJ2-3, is DTGVSQNPRHKITKRGQNVTFRCDPISEHNRLYWYRQTLGQGPEFLTYFQNEAQLEKSRLLSDRFSAERPKGSFSTLEIQRTEQGDSAMYLCASSLHQTYDTQYFGPGTRLTVL.

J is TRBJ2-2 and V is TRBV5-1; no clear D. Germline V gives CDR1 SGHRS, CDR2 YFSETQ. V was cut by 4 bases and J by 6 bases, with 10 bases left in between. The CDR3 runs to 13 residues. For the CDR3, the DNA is TGCGCCAGCAGCGCGACGGCCCCCGGGGAGCTGTTTTTT. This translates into CASSATAPGELFF.

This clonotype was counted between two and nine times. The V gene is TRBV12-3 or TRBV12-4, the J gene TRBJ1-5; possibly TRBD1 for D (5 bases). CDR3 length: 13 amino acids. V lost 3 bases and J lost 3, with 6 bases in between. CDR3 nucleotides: TGTGCCAGCAGTTTCAGGGACAATCAGCCCCAGCATTTT. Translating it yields CASSFRDNQPQHF.

In nucleotides, the CDR3 is TGCAGTGCTAGGCTAGCGGGGGGGACAGGGAGTGAGCAGTTCTTC. Protein product: CSARLAGGTGSEQFF. The J gene is TRBJ2-1, the V gene TRBV20-1, with 12 bases identical to TRBD2. V shed 3 bases, J shed 9 bases, and the junction held 9 bases outside the gene matches. Germline CDR1 is DFQATT and CDR2 is SNEGSKA (reference sequence). The CDR3 loop spans 15 amino acids.

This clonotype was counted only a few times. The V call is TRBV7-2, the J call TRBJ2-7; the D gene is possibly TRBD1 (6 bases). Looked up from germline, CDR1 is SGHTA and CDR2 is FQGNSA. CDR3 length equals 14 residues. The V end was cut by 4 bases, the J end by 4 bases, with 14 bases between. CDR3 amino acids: CASSSIDRQYEQYF. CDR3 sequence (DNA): TGTGCCAGCAGCTCGATTGACAGGCAGTACGAGCAGTACTTC.

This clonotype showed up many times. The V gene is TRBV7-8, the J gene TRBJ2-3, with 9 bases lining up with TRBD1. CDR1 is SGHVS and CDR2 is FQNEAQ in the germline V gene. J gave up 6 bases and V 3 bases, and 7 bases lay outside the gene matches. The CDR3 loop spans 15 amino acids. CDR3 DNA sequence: TGTGCCAGCAGCTTTGGACAGGGGCATTCTGATACGCAGTATTTT. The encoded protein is CASSFGQGHSDTQYF.

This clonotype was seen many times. The CDR3 nucleotides are TGTGCCAGCAGGGGACAGGGGGGTAATTCACCCCTCCACTTT. Translated: CASRGQGGNSPLHF. This rearrangement joins TRBV11-2 to TRBJ1-6; 11 positions match TRBD1. J lost 6 bases, V lost 6 bases, and 1 base had no gene match. There are 14 residues in the CDR3. Germline V gives CDR1 SGHAT, CDR2 FQNNGV.

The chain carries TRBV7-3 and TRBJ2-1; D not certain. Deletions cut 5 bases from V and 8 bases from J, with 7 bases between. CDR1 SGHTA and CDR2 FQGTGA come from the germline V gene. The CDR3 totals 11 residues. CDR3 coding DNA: TGTGCCAGCAGCATAGGTGATGAGCAGTTCTTC. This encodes CASSIGDEQFF.

CDR3 DNA sequence: TGCAGTGCTAGAGATCAAGGACGGGAGAAATACGAGCAGTACTTC. This translates into CSARDQGREKYEQYF. This rearrangement joins TRBV20-1 to TRBJ2-7; maybe TRBD2 (6 bases). With 0 bases removed from V and 4 bases from J, the gap between germline ends came to 16 bases. Germline assignment: CDR1 DFQATT and CDR2 SNEGSKA (reference sequence). The CDR3 has 15 amino acids.

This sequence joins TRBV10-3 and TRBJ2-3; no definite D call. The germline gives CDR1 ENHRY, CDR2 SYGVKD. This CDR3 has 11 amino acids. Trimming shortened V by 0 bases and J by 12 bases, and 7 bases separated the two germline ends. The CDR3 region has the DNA TGTGCCATCAGTGAGTCGCGGCCCCAGTATTTT. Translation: CAISESRPQYF.

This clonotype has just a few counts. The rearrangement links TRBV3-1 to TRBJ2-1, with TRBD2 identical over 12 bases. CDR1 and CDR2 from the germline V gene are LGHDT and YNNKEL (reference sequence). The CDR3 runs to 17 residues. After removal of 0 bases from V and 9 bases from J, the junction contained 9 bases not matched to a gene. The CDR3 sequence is CASSQDRTSGARTEQFF. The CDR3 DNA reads TGTGCCAGCAGCCAAGATCGGACTAGCGGGGCCCGTACTGAGCAGTTCTTC.

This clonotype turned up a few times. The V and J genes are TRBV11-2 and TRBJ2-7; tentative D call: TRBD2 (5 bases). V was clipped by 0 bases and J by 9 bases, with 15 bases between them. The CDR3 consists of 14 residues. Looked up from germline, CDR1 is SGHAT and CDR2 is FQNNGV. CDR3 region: CASSLDTRGRPQYF. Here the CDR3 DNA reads TGTGCCAGCAGCTTAGATACCCGAGGGCGCCCGCAGTACTTC.

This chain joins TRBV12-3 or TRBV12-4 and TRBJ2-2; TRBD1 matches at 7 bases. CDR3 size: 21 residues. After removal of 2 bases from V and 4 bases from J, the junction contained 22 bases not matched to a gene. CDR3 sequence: CASSLYGFWDQGEGGTGELFF. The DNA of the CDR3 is TGTGCCAGCAGTTTATATGGGTTTTGGGACCAGGGGGAAGGAGGCACCGGGGAGCTGTTTTTT.

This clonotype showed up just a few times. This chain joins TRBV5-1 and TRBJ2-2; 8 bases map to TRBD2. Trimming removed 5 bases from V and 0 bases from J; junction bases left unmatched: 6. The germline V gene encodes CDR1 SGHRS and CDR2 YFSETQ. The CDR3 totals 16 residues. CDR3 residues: CASRTSVSANTGELFF. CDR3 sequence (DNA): TGCGCCAGCAGGACTAGCGTGAGCGCGAACACCGGGGAGCTGTTTTTT.

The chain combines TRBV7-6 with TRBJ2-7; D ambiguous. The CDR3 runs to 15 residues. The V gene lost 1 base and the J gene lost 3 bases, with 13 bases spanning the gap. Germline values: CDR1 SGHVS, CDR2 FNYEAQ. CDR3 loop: CASSLETNPLYEQYF. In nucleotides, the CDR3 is TGTGCCAGCAGCTTAGAGACAAACCCTCTCTACGAGCAGTACTTC.

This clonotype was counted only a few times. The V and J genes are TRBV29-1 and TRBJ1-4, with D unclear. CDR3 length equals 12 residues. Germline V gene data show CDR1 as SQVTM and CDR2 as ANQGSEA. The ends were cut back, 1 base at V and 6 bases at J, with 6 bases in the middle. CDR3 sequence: CSVEGNDEKLFF. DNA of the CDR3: TGCAGCGTTGAAGGGAACGATGAAAAACTGTTTTTT.

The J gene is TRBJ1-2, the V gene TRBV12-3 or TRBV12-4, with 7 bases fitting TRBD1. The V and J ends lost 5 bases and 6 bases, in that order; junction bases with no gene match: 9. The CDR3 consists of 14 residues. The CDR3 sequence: CASSPYRGANGYTF. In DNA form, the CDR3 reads TGTGCCAGCAGTCCCTACAGGGGAGCGAATGGCTACACCTTC.

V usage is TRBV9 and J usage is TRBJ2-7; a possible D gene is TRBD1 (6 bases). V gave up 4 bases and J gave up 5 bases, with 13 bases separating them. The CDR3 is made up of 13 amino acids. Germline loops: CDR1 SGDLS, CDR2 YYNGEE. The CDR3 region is CASSPQGLNEQYF. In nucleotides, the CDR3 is TGTGCCAGCAGCCCCCAGGGGCTCAACGAGCAGTACTTC.

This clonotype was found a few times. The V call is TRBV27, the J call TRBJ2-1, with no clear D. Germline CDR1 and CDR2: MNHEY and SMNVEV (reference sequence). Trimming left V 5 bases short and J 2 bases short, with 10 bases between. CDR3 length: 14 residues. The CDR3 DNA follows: TGTGCCAGCAGTCGTAACACGGCCTACAATGAGCAGTTCTTC. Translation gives CASSRNTAYNEQFF.

In nucleotides, the CDR3 is TGCGCCAGCAGCTTGGGACAGCAAGGTCATGGCTACACCTTC. As protein: CASSLGQQGHGYTF. This chain joins TRBV5-1 and TRBJ1-2; D is possibly TRBD1 (5 bases). The CDR3 contains 14 residues. The germline V gene has CDR1 SGHRS and CDR2 YFSETQ. Trimming cost V 0 bases and J 6 bases, with 12 bases left between them.

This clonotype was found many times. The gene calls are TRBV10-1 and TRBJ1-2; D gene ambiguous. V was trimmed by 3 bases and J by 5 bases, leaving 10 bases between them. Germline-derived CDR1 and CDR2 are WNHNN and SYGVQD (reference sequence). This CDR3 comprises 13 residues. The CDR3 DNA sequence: TGCGCCAGCAGTGACAACAGAAGATATGGCTACACCTTC. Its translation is CASSDNRRYGYTF.

The CDR3, as DNA: TGCGCCAGCAGTGAGTCAAGGGGGGTGAGTGCTGAGCAGTTCTTC. Its translation: CASSESRGVSAEQFF. The genes are TRBV10-1 and TRBJ2-1; D may match TRBD1 or TRBD2 (6 bases each). The ends were cut back, 0 bases at V and 9 bases at J, with 15 bases in the middle. Germline V lookup: CDR1 WNHNN, CDR2 SYGVQD (reference sequence). The CDR3 is 15 residues long.

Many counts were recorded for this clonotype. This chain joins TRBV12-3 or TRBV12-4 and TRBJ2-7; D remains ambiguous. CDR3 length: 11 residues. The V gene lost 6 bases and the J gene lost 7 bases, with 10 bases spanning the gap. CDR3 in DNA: TGTGCCAGCAGCCGCGTAAATGAGCAGTACTTC. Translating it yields CASSRVNEQYF.

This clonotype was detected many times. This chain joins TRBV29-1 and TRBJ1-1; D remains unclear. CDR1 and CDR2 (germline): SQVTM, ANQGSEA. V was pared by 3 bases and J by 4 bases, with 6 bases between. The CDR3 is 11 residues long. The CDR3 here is CSVDRGTEAFF. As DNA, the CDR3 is TGCAGCGTTGACCGGGGCACTGAAGCTTTCTTT.

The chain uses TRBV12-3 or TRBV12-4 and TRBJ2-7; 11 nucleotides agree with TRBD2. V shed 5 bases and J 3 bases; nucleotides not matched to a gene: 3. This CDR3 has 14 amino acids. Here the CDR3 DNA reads TGTGCCAGCAGTAAACTAGCGGGGGTCTACGAGCAGTACTTC. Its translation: CASSKLAGVYEQYF.

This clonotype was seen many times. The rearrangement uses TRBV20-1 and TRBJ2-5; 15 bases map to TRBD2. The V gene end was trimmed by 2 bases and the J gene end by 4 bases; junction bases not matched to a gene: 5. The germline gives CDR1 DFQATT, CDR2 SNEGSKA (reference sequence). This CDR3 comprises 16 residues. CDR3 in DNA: TGCAGTGCTAGACGGACTAGCGGGAGGGAAGGAGAGACCCAGTACTTC. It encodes CSARRTSGREGETQYF.

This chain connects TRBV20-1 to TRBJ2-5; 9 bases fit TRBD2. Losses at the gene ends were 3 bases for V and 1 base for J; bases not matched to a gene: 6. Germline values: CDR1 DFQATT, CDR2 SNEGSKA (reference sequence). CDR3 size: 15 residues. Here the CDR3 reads CSASSGSGGQETQYF. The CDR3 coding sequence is TGCAGTGCTAGTAGCGGGAGCGGAGGCCAAGAGACCCAGTACTTC.